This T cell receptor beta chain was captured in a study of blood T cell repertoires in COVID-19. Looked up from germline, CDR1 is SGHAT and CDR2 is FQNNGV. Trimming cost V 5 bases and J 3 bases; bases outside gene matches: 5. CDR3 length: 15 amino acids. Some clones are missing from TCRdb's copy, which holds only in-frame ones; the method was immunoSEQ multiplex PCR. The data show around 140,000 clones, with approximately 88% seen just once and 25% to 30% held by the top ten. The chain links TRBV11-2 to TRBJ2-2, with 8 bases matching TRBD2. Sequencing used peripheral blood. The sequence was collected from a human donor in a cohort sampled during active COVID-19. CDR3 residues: CASSPSGGDTGELFF. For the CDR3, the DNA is TGTGCCAGCAGCCCGTCGGGGGGGGACACCGGGGAGCTGTTTTTT.